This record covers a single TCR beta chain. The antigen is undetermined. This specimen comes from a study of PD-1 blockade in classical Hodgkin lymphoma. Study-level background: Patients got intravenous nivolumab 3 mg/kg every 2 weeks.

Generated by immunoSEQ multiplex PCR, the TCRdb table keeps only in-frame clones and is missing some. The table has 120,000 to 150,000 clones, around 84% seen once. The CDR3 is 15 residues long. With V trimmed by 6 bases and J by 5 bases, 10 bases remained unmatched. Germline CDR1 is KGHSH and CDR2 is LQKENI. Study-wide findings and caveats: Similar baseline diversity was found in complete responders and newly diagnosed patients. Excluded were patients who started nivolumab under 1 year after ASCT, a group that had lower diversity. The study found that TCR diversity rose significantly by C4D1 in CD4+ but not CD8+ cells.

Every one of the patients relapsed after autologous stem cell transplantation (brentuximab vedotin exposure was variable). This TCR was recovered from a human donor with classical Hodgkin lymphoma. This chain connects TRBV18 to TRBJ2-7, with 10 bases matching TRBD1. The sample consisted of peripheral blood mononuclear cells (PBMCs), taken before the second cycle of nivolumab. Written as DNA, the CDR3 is TGTGCCAGCTCGAAGGACAGGGGGGACGTCAACGAGCAGTACTTC. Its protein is CASSKDRGDVNEQYF.